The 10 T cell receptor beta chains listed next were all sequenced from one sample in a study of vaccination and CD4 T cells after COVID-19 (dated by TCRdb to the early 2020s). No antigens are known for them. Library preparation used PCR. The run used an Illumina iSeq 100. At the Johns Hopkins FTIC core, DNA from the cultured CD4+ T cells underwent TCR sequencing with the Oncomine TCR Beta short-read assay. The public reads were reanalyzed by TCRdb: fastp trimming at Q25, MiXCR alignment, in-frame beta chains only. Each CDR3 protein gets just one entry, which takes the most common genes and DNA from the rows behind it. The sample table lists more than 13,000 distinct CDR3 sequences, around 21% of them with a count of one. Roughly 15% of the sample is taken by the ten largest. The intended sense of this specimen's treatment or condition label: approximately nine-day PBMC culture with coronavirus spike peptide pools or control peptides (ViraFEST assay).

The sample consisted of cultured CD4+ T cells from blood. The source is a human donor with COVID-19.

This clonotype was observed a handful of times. The CDR3 sequence: CASRGERGGRTQYF. The CDR3, as DNA: TGTGCCAGCCGAGGGGAGCGGGGGGGTAGGACGCAGTATTTT. This chain connects TRBV6-1 to TRBJ2-3; 10 nucleotides agree with TRBD2. With V trimmed by 8 bases and J by 9 bases, 11 bases remained unmatched. There are 14 residues in the CDR3. Looked up from germline, CDR1 is MNHNS and CDR2 is SASEGT.

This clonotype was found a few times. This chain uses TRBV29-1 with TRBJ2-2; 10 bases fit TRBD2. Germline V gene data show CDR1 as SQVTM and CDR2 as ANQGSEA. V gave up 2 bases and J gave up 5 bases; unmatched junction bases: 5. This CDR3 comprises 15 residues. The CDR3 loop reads CSVERSSGGTGELFF. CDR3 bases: TGCAGCGTTGAAAGGTCTAGCGGGGGAACCGGGGAGCTGTTTTTT.

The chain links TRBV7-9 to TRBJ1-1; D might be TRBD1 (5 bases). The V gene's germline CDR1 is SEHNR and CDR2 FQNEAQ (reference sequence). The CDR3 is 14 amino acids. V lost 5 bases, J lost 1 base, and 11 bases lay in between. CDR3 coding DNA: TGTGCCAGCAGCCGGGACGGGGGGAACACTGAAGCTTTCTTT. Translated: CASSRDGGNTEAFF. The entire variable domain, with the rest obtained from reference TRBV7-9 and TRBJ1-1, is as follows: DTGVSQNPRHKITKRGQNVTFRCDPISEHNRLYWYRQTLGQGPEFLTYFQNEAQLEKSRLLSDRFSAERPKGSFSTLEIQRTEQGDSAMYLCASSRDGGNTEAFFGQGTRLTVV.

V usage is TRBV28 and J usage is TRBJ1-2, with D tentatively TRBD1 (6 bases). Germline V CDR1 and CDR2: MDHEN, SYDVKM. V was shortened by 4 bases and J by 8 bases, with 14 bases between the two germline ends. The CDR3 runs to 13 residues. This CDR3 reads CASSSIQGWGYTF. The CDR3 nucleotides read TGTGCCAGCAGTTCAATACAGGGTTGGGGCTACACCTTC.

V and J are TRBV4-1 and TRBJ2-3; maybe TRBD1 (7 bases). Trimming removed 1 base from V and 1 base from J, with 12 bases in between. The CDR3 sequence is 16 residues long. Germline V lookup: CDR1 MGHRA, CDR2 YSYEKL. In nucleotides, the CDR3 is TGCGCCAGCAGCCAAGGGCAGGGGGGTCGCACAGATACGCAGTATTTT. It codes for CASSQGQGGRTDTQYF.

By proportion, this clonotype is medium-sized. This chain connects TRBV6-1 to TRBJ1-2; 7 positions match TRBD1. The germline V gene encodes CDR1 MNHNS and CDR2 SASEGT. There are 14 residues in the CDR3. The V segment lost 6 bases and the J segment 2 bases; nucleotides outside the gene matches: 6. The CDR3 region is CASRITGQNYGYTF. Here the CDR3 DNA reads TGTGCCAGCAGAATTACGGGACAGAACTATGGCTACACCTTC.

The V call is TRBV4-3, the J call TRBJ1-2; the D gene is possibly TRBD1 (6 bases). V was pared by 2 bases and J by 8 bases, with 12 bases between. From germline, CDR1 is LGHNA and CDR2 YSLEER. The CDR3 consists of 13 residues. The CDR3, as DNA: TGCGCCAGCAGCCAATTAGGGGGGCAGGGCTACACCTTC. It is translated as CASSQLGGQGYTF.

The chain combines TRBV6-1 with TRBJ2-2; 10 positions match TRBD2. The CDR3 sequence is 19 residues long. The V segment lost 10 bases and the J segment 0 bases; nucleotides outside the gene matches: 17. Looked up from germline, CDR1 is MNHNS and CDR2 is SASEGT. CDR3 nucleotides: TGTGCCACCCACTCGACAGAACTAGCGGGAAGGGCGAACACCGGGGAGCTGTTTTTT. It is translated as CATHSTELAGRANTGELFF.

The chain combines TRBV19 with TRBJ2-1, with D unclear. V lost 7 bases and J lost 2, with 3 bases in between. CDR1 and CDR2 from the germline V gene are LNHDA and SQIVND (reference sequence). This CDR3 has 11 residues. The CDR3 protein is CASTAYNEQFF. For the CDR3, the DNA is TGTGCCAGTACAGCCTACAATGAGCAGTTCTTC.

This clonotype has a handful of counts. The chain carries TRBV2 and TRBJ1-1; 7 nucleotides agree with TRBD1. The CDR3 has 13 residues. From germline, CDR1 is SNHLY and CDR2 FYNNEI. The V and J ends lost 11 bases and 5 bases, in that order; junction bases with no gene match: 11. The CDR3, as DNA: TGTGCCTTAGCGCAGGGGGAGGGTACTGAAGCTTTCTTT. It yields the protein CALAQGEGTEAFF. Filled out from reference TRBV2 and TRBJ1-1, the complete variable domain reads EPEVTQTPSHQVTQMGQEVILRCVPISNHLYFYWYRQILGQKVEFLVSFYNNEISEKSEIFDDQFSVERPDGSNFTLKIRSTKLEDSAMYFCALAQGEGTEAFFGQGTRLTVV.